The 31 T cell receptor beta chains given below trace back to one sample, sequenced in a study of cytomegalovirus exposure and HLA in healthy donors. It was with 60 Vbeta and 13 Jbeta primers that the PCR ran. TCRdb keeps only in-frame clones here, not all; method: immunoSEQ multiplex PCR. The sample shows about 110,000 clones, around 76% of them seen only once. The sequenced sample was PBMCs. The receptors were gathered from a man aged 35-49 years in good health and CMV-seropositive.

The chain links TRBV29-1 to TRBJ2-2, with 12 bases matching TRBD2. The CDR3 is 15 amino acids. The ends lost 7 bases at V and 3 bases at J; junction bases unmatched: 6. Germline V gene sequence: CDR1 SQVTM, CDR2 ANQGSEA. Written as DNA, the CDR3 is TGCAGCGGAAGGACTAGCGGGGCATACACCGGGGAGCTGTTTTTT. Translation: CSGRTSGAYTGELFF.

This clone was picked up a small number of times. This sample includes further DNA sequences coding for the same CDR3. The chain recombines TRBV18 with TRBJ2-3, with 8 nucleotides matching TRBD1. Trimming removed 3 bases from V and 1 base from J; junction bases left unmatched: 3. This CDR3 comprises 15 residues. Per germline, CDR1 KGHSH and CDR2 LQKENI. CDR3 sequence: CASSPGQVGTDTQYF. Here the CDR3 DNA reads TGTGCCAGCTCACCGGGACAGGTGGGCACAGATACGCAGTATTTT. Full variable domain (outside the CDR3, taken from reference TRBV18 and TRBJ2-3): NAGVMQNPRHLVRRRGQEARLRCSPMKGHSHVYWYRQLPEEGLKFMVYLQKENIIDESGMPKERFSAEFPKEGPSILRIQQVVRGDSAAYFCASSPGQVGTDTQYFGPGTRLTVL.

This clone was detected a few times. The V call is TRBV20-1, the J call TRBJ2-7, with D uncertain. In germline, CDR1 is DFQATT, CDR2 SNEGSKA (reference sequence). The CDR3 has 11 residues. The CDR3 protein is CSLGTAYEQYF. Written as DNA, the CDR3 is TGCAGCTTGGGCACCGCCTACGAGCAGTACTTC.

The gene calls are TRBV28 and TRBJ2-3; 9 bases fit TRBD1. This CDR3 is 13 amino acids long. V shed 6 bases, J shed 3 bases, and the junction held 1 base outside the gene matches. CDR1 and CDR2 (germline): MDHEN, SYDVKM. The CDR3, as DNA: TGTGCCAGCAGGACAGGGGGAACAGATACGCAGTATTTT. This sequence encodes CASRTGGTDTQYF.

This chain joins TRBV27 and TRBJ2-7; no reliable D call. V lost 3 bases and J 3 bases, leaving 9 bases between the germline ends. The CDR3 loop spans 13 amino acids. Per germline, CDR1 MNHEY and CDR2 SMNVEV (reference sequence). CDR3 in amino acids: CASSFSLLYEQYF. CDR3 nucleotides: TGTGCCAGCAGTTTTTCCCTCCTCTACGAGCAGTACTTC.

This clone showed up just a few times. V gene TRBV5-4 combines with J gene TRBJ2-5; no firm D call. The V and J ends lost 5 bases and 0 bases respectively, with 5 bases between them. The CDR3 covers 12 residues. CDR1 and CDR2 (germline): SGHNT, YYREEE (reference sequence). The CDR3, as DNA: TGTGCCAGCAGGTCGTACCAAGAGACCCAGTACTTC. Translation: CASRSYQETQYF.

The chain combines TRBV10-3 with TRBJ1-2; D remains ambiguous. The CDR3 consists of 14 residues. V was pared by 0 bases and J by 7 bases, with 12 bases between. Per germline, CDR1 ENHRY and CDR2 SYGVKD. CDR3: CAISESGKGGGYTF. The CDR3 nucleotides read TGTGCCATCAGTGAGTCCGGGAAAGGAGGTGGCTACACCTTC.

The J gene is TRBJ2-5, the V gene TRBV29-1; TRBD2 matches 7 bases. The CDR3 extends over 12 amino acids. Germline loops: CDR1 SQVTM, CDR2 ANQGSEA. V trimming: 7 bases; J trimming: 2 bases; junction bases outside the gene matches: 4. This CDR3 reads CSAKAGQETQYF. As DNA, the CDR3 is TGCAGCGCGAAAGCGGGACAAGAGACCCAGTACTTC. Complete variable domain (other parts from reference TRBV29-1 and TRBJ2-5): SAVISQKPSRDICQRGTSLTIQCQVDSQVTMMFWYRQQPGQSLTLIATANQGSEATYESGFVIDKFPISRPNLTFSTLTVSNMSPEDSSIYLCSAKAGQETQYFGPGTRLLVL.

The V call is TRBV6-6, the J call TRBJ2-3; D is perhaps TRBD2 (5 bases). Germline V gene lookup returns CDR1 MNHNY and CDR2 SVGAGI (reference sequence). The CDR3 totals 14 residues. V was cut by 5 bases and J by 3 bases, with 12 bases left in between. CDR3 coding DNA: TGTGCCAGCAGTCCCCGGGGAGAGACAGATACGCAGTATTTT. Its protein is CASSPRGETDTQYF.

The J gene is TRBJ2-7, the V gene TRBV6-1, with TRBD2 matching over 10 bases. Germline lookup yields CDR1 MNHNS and CDR2 SASEGT. This CDR3 is 14 amino acids long. The trim removed 4 bases at V and 6 bases at J, leaving 6 bases unmatched. CDR3 nucleotide sequence: TGTGCCAGCAGTGGTAGCGGGGGGCTGATCGAGCAGTACTTC. As protein: CASSGSGGLIEQYF.

The chain employs TRBV9 and TRBJ2-7; D uncertain. Germline CDR1 reads SGDLS; CDR2 reads YYNGEE. V was trimmed by 0 bases and J by 0 bases, leaving 7 bases between them. The CDR3 sequence is 14 residues long. The CDR3 region is CASSVASSSYEQYF. The CDR3, as DNA: TGTGCCAGCAGCGTAGCTTCTAGCTCCTACGAGCAGTACTTC.

This clone was observed a handful of times. The chain joins TRBV7-8 to TRBJ2-1; 12 bases align to TRBD2. Germline CDR1 and CDR2: SGHVS and FQNEAQ. The ends lost 1 base at V and 8 bases at J; junction bases unmatched: 6. The CDR3 covers 16 residues. In DNA form, the CDR3 reads TGTGCCAGCAGCTTAGGGGCTAGCGGGGGGGTGGATGAGCAGTTCTTC. It specifies CASSLGASGGVDEQFF.

The chain's CDR3 is CASSRTGMGLSEQFF. For the CDR3, the DNA is TGTGCCAGCAGCCGGACAGGGATGGGGTTGAGTGAGCAGTTCTTC. The chain uses TRBV7-8 and TRBJ2-1, with 8 bases that match TRBD1. CDR3 length: 15 amino acids. V was pared by 5 bases and J by 9 bases, with 12 bases of the junction left unmatched. From germline, CDR1 is SGHVS and CDR2 FQNEAQ.

This sequence joins TRBV19 and TRBJ2-5, with D possibly being TRBD2 (5 bases). The germline CDR1 and CDR2 sequences are LNHDA and SQIVND (reference sequence). The CDR3 has 14 amino acids. Trimming shortened V by 5 bases and J by 5 bases, and 15 bases separated the two germline ends. The CDR3 here is CASSVRDSSETQYF. CDR3 DNA: TGTGCCAGTAGTGTCCGGGATTCCTCGGAGACCCAGTACTTC. Full variable domain (outside the CDR3, taken from reference TRBV19 and TRBJ2-5): DGGITQSPKYLFRKEGQNVTLSCEQNLNHDAMYWYRQDPGQGLRLIYYSQIVNDFQKGDIAEGYSVSREKKESFPLTVTSAQKNPTAFYLCASSVRDSSETQYFGPGTRLLVL.

The chain uses TRBV5-1 and TRBJ2-5; 9 bases are a match to TRBD2. Per germline, CDR1 SGHRS and CDR2 YFSETQ. The CDR3 is 15 residues long. V was clipped by 4 bases and J by 2 bases; unmatched bases: 6. CDR3 protein: CASSAPGLAQETQYF. CDR3 sequence (DNA): TGCGCCAGCAGCGCACCGGGACTAGCACAAGAGACCCAGTACTTC.

The chain joins TRBV9 to TRBJ2-3; TRBD1 is a possible D gene (6 bases). CDR3 length: 13 amino acids. Germline CDR1 reads SGDLS; CDR2 reads YYNGEE. V was trimmed by 4 bases and J by 2 bases, leaving 8 bases between them. The CDR3, as DNA: TGTGCCAGCAGCAGGGACACCACAGATACGCAGTATTTT. Translation: CASSRDTTDTQYF.

The rearrangement joins TRBV13 to TRBJ2-3, with D hard to call. The CDR3 extends over 16 amino acids. V lost 5 bases and J lost 4, with 19 bases in between. Germline CDR1 and CDR2: PRHDT and FYEKMQ (reference sequence). CDR3 coding DNA: TGTGCCAGCAGCCCGCGCACTCCCCGTATCTCAGATACGCAGTATTTT. Translating gives CASSPRTPRISDTQYF. Full variable domain (missing parts from reference TRBV13 and TRBJ2-3): AAGVIQSPRHLIKEKRETATLKCYPIPRHDTVYWYQQGPGQDPQFLISFYEKMQSDKGSIPDRFSAQQFSDYHSELNMSSLELGDSALYFCASSPRTPRISDTQYFGPGTRLTVL.

The V gene is TRBV6-6, the J gene TRBJ2-5, with 8 bases that match TRBD1. The J call may be mistaken, given a closer DNA end match to TRBJ2-7. The V gene's germline CDR1 is MNHNY and CDR2 SVGAGI (reference sequence). This CDR3 has 14 amino acids. CDR3 nucleotides: TGTGCCAGCAGACCTCGGACAGGGCCGGGCGAGCAGTACTTC. Translated, it gives CASRPRTGPGEQYF.

This chain connects TRBV4-1 to TRBJ2-7, with 7 positions matching TRBD2. V was clipped by 3 bases and J by 2 bases; unmatched bases: 16. CDR1 MGHRA and CDR2 YSYEKL come from the germline V gene. The CDR3 is made up of 18 amino acids. CDR3 loop: CASSHPPQSGTLPYEQYF. The CDR3 DNA follows: TGCGCCAGCAGCCATCCGCCCCAAAGCGGGACCCTACCCTACGAGCAGTACTTC.

Only a few counts were recorded for this clone. The chain is built from TRBV7-2 and TRBJ2-7, with 12 bases lining up with TRBD1. CDR1 is SGHTA, CDR2 FQGNSA, per germline. The CDR3 is 14 residues long. After removal of 1 base from V and 10 bases from J, the junction contained 5 bases not matched to a gene. The CDR3 protein is CASSLGGQGAPQYF. As DNA, the CDR3 is TGTGCCAGCAGCTTAGGGGGACAGGGGGCGCCTCAGTACTTC. The full variable domain, its missing parts supplied by reference TRBV7-2 and TRBJ2-7, is GAGVSQSPSNKVTEKGKDVELRCDPISGHTALYWYRQSLGQGLEFLIYFQGNSAPDKSGLPSDRFSAERTGGSVSTLTIQRTQQEDSAVYLCASSLGGQGAPQYFGPGTRLTVT.

The chain is built from TRBV6-5 and TRBJ1-6; TRBD1 aligns across 10 bases. CDR1 is MNHEY, CDR2 SVGAGI, per germline. Trimming cost V 6 bases and J 2 bases; bases outside gene matches: 1. This CDR3 comprises 15 residues. Here the CDR3 reads CASRDRGAYNSPLHF. In nucleotides, the CDR3 is TGTGCCAGCAGGGACAGGGGGGCCTATAATTCACCCCTCCACTTT.

The chain couples TRBV18 to TRBJ2-7; perhaps TRBD1 as D (6 bases). The germline V gene has CDR1 KGHSH and CDR2 LQKENI. The CDR3 totals 13 residues. V was clipped by 6 bases and J by 0 bases, with 9 bases between them. In DNA, the CDR3 is TGTGCCAGCTCTGGACAGCGCTCCTACGAGCAGTACTTC. It yields the protein CASSGQRSYEQYF.

The gene calls are TRBV5-1 and TRBJ2-3; 7 bases agree with TRBD2. The germline gives CDR1 SGHRS, CDR2 YFSETQ. V was clipped by 0 bases and J by 4 bases; unmatched bases: 11. This CDR3 has 17 residues. This CDR3 reads CASSLAVREGLADTQYF. As DNA, the CDR3 is TGCGCCAGCAGCTTGGCCGTAAGGGAGGGGTTGGCAGATACGCAGTATTTT.

This clone came up a few times. V gene TRBV6-1 combines with J gene TRBJ1-2; no clear D gene. The V gene lost 1 base and the J gene lost 7 bases, with 13 bases spanning the gap. The CDR3 sequence is 14 residues long. Germline V lookup: CDR1 MNHNS, CDR2 SASEGT. CDR3 sequence (DNA): TGTGCCAGCAGTGAAGTGGGCCACCCTGCTGGCTACACCTTC. It encodes CASSEVGHPAGYTF.

The count of this clone is one. The rearrangement joins TRBV7-9 to TRBJ2-2; D not resolved. The CDR3 has 15 residues. Germline CDR1 is SEHNR and CDR2 is FQNEAQ (reference sequence). The V end was cut by 5 bases, the J end by 6 bases, with 16 bases between. The CDR3 protein is CASSLFLRFPGELFF. DNA for the CDR3: TGTGCCAGCAGCCTCTTCCTGAGGTTTCCCGGGGAGCTGTTTTTT.

The chain employs TRBV5-4 and TRBJ2-1, with 13 nucleotides matching TRBD2. The V gene's germline CDR1 is SGHNT and CDR2 YYREEE (reference sequence). The CDR3 sequence is 19 residues long. V lost 0 bases and J lost 6; bases outside the gene matches: 12. The CDR3 loop is CASSLVTSGRPLAGNEQFF. Here the CDR3 DNA reads TGTGCCAGCAGCTTGGTGACTAGCGGGAGGCCCCTTGCAGGCAATGAGCAGTTCTTC.

The V and J genes are TRBV28 and TRBJ1-1; 7 bases agree with TRBD1. CDR1 is MDHEN and CDR2 is SYDVKM in the germline V gene. The CDR3 sequence is 14 residues long. The trim removed 6 bases at V and 3 bases at J, leaving 7 bases unmatched. The CDR3 DNA sequence: TGTGCCAGCAGCACAGGGGCTGGGCACACTGAAGCTTTCTTT. Its protein is CASSTGAGHTEAFF.

The rearrangement joins TRBV12-1 to TRBJ2-7; TRBD1, the table's D call, lacks a check against the DNA. TRBV12-1 is a pseudogene. The CDR3 is made up of 18 amino acids. The CDR3 spells CASSLVKGFQEISYEQYF. The CDR3 nucleotides read TGTGCCAGCAGCTTAGTTAAGGGGTTTCAGGAGATCTCCTACGAGCAGTACTTC.

Only a few counts were recorded for this clone. CDR3 coding DNA: TGTGCCAGCAGCTTACAGGGGGCGCTTGGCTACACCTTC. Translation: CASSLQGALGYTF. This chain connects TRBV6-5 to TRBJ1-2; 9 bases map to TRBD1. The V gene's germline CDR1 is MNHEY and CDR2 SVGAGI. The CDR3 contains 13 residues. V shed 6 bases, J shed 7 bases, and the junction held 6 bases outside the gene matches.

This clone turned up a few times. The chain recombines TRBV5-5 with TRBJ2-7; D gene unclear. Trimming shortened V by 3 bases and J by 3 bases, and 13 bases separated the two germline ends. Germline CDR1 is SGHKS and CDR2 is YYEKEE (reference sequence). CDR3 length: 14 amino acids. The CDR3 region is CASSSSWAGYEQYF. The CDR3 coding sequence is TGTGCCAGCAGCTCAAGTTGGGCAGGCTACGAGCAGTACTTC.

CDR3 nucleotide sequence: TGTGCCAGCAGCTCGCCACAGGGTTACGAGCAGTACTTC. Its protein product is CASSSPQGYEQYF. The chain carries TRBV7-9 and TRBJ2-7; a weak D match, TRBD1 (6 bases). From germline, CDR1 is SEHNR and CDR2 FQNEAQ (reference sequence). The CDR3 loop spans 13 amino acids. Trimming removed 4 bases from V and 4 bases from J, with 11 bases in between.